This TCR beta chain was profiled in a study of blood T cell repertoires in COVID-19. Using immunoSEQ multiplex PCR, the repertoire was profiled, and TCRdb retains in-frame clones only, with some absent. The sample holds approximately 500,000 clones, roughly 91% seen once. Germline CDR1 and CDR2: KGHSH and LQKENI. The V gene end was trimmed by 0 bases and the J gene end by 2 bases; junction bases not matched to a gene: 3. This CDR3 is built from 15 residues. This clonotype originated in a woman in her forties or fifties with COVID-19, enrolled during active disease. This chain connects TRBV18 to TRBJ2-7; 8 bases line up with TRBD1. Sequencing was performed on peripheral blood. The CDR3 DNA sequence: TGTGCCAGCTCACCACCCGGGACAGGTCCCTACGAGCAGTACTTC. Its translation is CASSPPGTGPYEQYF. The whole variable domain, filled in from reference TRBV18 and TRBJ2-7, reads NAGVMQNPRHLVRRRGQEARLRCSPMKGHSHVYWYRQLPEEGLKFMVYLQKENIIDESGMPKERFSAEFPKEGPSILRIQQVVRGDSAAYFCASSPPGTGPYEQYFGPGTRLTVT.